Presented here are 8 T cell receptor beta chains from one specimen sequenced in a study of OX40 agonist ivuxolimab in advanced cancers. The protocol was immunoSEQ multiplex PCR, while the TCRdb copy is restricted to in-frame clones and leaves out a portion. The sample lists 40,000 to 45,000 clones; 80% were seen once. The sequenced sample was CD4+ or CD8+ T cells sorted from blood, obtained in a trial of the OX40 agonist ivuxolimab. The receptors here all came from an adult with an advanced solid tumor such as melanoma, head and neck, liver or kidney cancer.

This clone appeared once. This rearrangement joins TRBV2 to TRBJ1-1; unclear D gene. Germline CDR1 SNHLY, CDR2 FYNNEI. The length of the CDR3 is 13 residues. V lost 2 bases and J lost 3, with 7 bases in between. CDR3 in amino acids: CASSESPHTEAFF. The CDR3 region has the DNA TGTGCCAGCAGTGAAAGCCCCCACACTGAAGCTTTCTTT.

This clone was detected only once. The sample has other DNA sequences that encode this CDR3 too. This chain uses TRBV11-3 with TRBJ1-2; weak D call: TRBD1 (5 bases). CDR1 SGHNT and CDR2 YENEEA come from the germline V gene. This CDR3 has 13 amino acids. V dropped 2 bases and J dropped 4 bases, with 8 bases sitting between them. The CDR3 region is CASSLTGVYGYTF. CDR3 DNA: TGTGCCAGCAGCTTAACAGGCGTCTATGGCTACACCTTC. The variable domain in full, with the rest retrieved from reference TRBV11-3 and TRBJ1-2, is EAGVVQSPRYKIIEKKQPVAFWCNPISGHNTLYWYLQNLGQGPELLIRYENEEAVDDSQLPKDRFSAERLKGVDSTLKIQPAELGDSAVYLCASSLTGVYGYTFGSGTRLTVV.

The rearrangement uses TRBV7-9 and TRBJ2-3, with a weak D call TRBD1 (7 bases). V lost 5 bases and J 3 bases, leaving 15 bases between the germline ends. Per the germline V gene, CDR1 is SEHNR and CDR2 is FQNEAQ (reference sequence). The CDR3 totals 15 residues. The CDR3 coding sequence is TGTGCCAGCAGCCCTCAGGGGGGCGCAACAGATACGCAGTATTTT. Amino acid sequence: CASSPQGGATDTQYF.

This clone was seen just once. V usage is TRBV2 and J usage is TRBJ1-1, with 7 bases lining up with TRBD1. V dropped 6 bases and J dropped 1; count of bases not matched to a gene: 5. Germline assignment: CDR1 SNHLY and CDR2 FYNNEI. This CDR3 is built from 14 residues. The CDR3: CASRGQQTNTEAFF. Written as DNA, the CDR3 is TGTGCCAGCAGGGGACAGCAAACGAACACTGAAGCTTTCTTT.

This rearrangement joins TRBV10-3 to TRBJ2-1; perhaps TRBD2 as D (6 bases). The CDR3 totals 15 residues. V was pared by 0 bases and J by 4 bases, with 10 bases between. The germline gives CDR1 ENHRY, CDR2 SYGVKD. CDR3 loop: CAISESRERYNEQFF. CDR3 DNA: TGTGCCATCAGTGAGTCTCGGGAGAGATACAATGAGCAGTTCTTC.

The rearrangement joins TRBV19 to TRBJ1-2, with 7 positions matching TRBD1. The CDR3 spans 13 residues. Germline loops: CDR1 LNHDA, CDR2 SQIVND (reference sequence). The J segment lost 1 base and the V segment lost 9 bases, leaving 5 bases of the junction unmatched. The CDR3 loop is CASQRDSNYGYTF. CDR3 DNA: TGTGCCAGCCAACGGGACAGTAACTATGGCTACACCTTC.

The genes are TRBV18 and TRBJ2-7; D may match TRBD1 or TRBD2 (7 bases each). Per the germline V gene, CDR1 is KGHSH and CDR2 is LQKENI. CDR3 length: 15 residues. Trimming left V 6 bases short and J 2 bases short, with 17 bases between. CDR3 nucleotide sequence: TGTGCCAGCTCTCCAGGGGGGGACAGTACCTACGAGCAGTACTTC. It codes for CASSPGGDSTYEQYF.

This clone appeared once. This chain connects TRBV19 to TRBJ1-4; tentatively, D is TRBD1 (6 bases). This CDR3 has 15 residues. Germline assignment: CDR1 LNHDA and CDR2 SQIVND (reference sequence). Trimming cost V 4 bases and J 7 bases, with 16 bases left between them. The CDR3 DNA reads TGTGCCAGTAGTACTCGACAAGGGGGGGCTGAAAAACTGTTTTTT. It encodes CASSTRQGGAEKLFF.